This TCR beta chain originates from a study of neurological immune-mediated disorders. Study-wide points: Private repertoires in all groups were suggested by the absence of shared CDR3 amino acid sequences among expanded clones across subjects.

TCRdb used MiXCR to reprocess the 5' RACE reads, holding one entry per CDR3 protein. The sample shows 25,000 to 35,000 distinct CDR3 sequences, more than 14% of them seen only once. A word on this clonotype: Its antigen is unidentified.

The study built unsorted libraries from 2 million PBMCs kept at -80 C. The specimen was PBMCs. This sequence originates from a man in his 70s in good health.

CDR3 sequence (DNA): TGTGCCAGCAGCTATGGGGGGGCGCAACGCGAAGATGGCTACACCTTC. The encoded protein is CASSYGGAQREDGYTF. The rearrangement uses TRBV7-3 and TRBJ1-2, with D possibly TRBD1 on 6 matching bases. Germline V gives CDR1 SGHTA, CDR2 FQGTGA. The CDR3 covers 16 residues. Between the trimmed V and J ends, which lost 4 bases and 6 bases, there was a span of 21 bases.